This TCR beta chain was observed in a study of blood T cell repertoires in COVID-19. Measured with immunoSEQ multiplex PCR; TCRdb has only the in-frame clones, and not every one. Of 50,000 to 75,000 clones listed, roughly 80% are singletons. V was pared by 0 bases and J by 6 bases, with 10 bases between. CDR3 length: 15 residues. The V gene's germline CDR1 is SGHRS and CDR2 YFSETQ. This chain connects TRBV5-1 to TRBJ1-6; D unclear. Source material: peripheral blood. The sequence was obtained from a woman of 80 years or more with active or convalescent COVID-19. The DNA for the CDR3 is TGCGCCAGCAGCTTGGCCGGGTATACTAATTCACCCCTCCACTTT. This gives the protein CASSLAGYTNSPLHF.